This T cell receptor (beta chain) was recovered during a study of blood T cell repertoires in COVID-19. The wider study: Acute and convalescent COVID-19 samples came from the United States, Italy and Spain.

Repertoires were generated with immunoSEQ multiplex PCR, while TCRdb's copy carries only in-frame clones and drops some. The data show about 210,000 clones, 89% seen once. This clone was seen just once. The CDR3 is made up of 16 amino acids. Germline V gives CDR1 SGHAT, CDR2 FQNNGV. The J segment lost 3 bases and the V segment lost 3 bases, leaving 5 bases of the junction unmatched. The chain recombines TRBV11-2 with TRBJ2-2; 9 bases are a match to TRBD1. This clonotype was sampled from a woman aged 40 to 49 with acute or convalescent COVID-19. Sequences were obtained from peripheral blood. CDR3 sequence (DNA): TGTGCCAGCAGCTTTACTACAGGGGGCGACACCGGGGAGCTGTTTTTT. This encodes CASSFTTGGDTGELFF.